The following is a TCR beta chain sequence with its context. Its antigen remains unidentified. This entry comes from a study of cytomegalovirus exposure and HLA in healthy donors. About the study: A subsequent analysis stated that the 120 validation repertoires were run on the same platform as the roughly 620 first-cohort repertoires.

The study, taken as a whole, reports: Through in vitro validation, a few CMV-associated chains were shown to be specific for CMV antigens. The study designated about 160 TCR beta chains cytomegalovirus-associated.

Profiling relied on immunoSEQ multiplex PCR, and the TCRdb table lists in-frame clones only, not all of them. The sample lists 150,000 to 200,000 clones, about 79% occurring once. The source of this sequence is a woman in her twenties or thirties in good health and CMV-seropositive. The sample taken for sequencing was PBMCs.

The CDR3: CASSPGLELLYEQYF. Written as DNA, the CDR3 is TGTGCCAGCAGCCCAGGACTAGAGCTCCTCTACGAGCAGTACTTC. V gene TRBV5-4 combines with J gene TRBJ2-7; 7 positions match TRBD2. The CDR3 runs to 15 residues. V was pared by 4 bases and J by 3 bases, with 10 bases of the junction left unmatched. The germline CDR1 and CDR2 sequences are SGHNT and YYREEE (reference sequence).